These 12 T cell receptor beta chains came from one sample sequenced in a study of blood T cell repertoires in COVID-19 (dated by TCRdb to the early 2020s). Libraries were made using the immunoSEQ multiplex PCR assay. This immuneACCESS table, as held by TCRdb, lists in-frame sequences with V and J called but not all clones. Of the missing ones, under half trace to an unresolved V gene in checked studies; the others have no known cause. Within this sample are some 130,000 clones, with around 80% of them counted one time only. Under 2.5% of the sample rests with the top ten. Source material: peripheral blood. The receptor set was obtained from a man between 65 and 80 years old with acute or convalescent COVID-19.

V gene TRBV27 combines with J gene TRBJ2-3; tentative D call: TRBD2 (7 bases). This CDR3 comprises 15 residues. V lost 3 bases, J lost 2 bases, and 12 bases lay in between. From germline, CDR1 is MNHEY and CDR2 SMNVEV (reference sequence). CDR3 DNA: TGTGCCAGCAGTTTCCGGGGGGCAAACACAGATACGCAGTATTTT. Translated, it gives CASSFRGANTDTQYF.

As DNA, the CDR3 is TGCGCCAGCAGCCTTCTGACTGGCACAGATACGCAGTATTTT. This sequence encodes CASSLLTGTDTQYF. V gene TRBV5-1 combines with J gene TRBJ2-3, with no clear D. Germline V gene lookup returns CDR1 SGHRS and CDR2 YFSETQ. V gave up 4 bases and J gave up 1 base, with 10 bases separating them. The CDR3 loop spans 14 amino acids.

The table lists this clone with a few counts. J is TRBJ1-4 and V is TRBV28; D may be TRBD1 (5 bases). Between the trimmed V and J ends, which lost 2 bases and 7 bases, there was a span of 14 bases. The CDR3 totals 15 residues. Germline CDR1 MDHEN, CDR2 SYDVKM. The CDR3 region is CASSLDPGRTEKLFF. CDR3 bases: TGTGCCAGCAGTTTAGATCCAGGGCGCACTGAAAAACTGTTTTTT.

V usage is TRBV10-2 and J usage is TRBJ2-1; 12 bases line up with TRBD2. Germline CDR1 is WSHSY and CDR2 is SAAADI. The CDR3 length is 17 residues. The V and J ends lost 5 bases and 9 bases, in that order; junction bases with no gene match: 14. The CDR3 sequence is CASSNRPGLAGGVEQFF. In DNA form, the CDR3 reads TGCGCCAGCAGTAACCGGCCCGGGCTAGCGGGGGGGGTTGAGCAGTTCTTC.

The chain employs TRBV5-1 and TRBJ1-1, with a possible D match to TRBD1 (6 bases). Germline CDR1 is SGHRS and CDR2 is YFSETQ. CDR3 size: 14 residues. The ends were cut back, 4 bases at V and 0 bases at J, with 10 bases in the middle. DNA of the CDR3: TGCGCCAGCAGCCGGACAGACATGAACACTGAAGCTTTCTTT. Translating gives CASSRTDMNTEAFF.

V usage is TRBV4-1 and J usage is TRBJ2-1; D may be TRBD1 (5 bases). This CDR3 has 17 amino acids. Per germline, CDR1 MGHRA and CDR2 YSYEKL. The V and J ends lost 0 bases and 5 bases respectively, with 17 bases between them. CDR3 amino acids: CASSQDLGRRIHNEQFF. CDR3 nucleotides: TGCGCCAGCAGCCAAGATTTGGGGCGGCGAATCCACAATGAGCAGTTCTTC.

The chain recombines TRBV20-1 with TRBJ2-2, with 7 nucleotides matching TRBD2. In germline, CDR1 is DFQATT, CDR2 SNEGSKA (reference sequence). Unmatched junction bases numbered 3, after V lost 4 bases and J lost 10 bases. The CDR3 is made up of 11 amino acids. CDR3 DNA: TGCAGTGCTATCGGGACTACGGAGCTGTTTTTT. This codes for CSAIGTTELFF.

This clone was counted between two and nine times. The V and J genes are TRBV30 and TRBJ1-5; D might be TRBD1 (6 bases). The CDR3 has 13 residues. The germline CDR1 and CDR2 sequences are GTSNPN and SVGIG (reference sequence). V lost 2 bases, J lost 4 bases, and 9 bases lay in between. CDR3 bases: TGTGCCTGGAGTATACAGGGAAATCAGCCCCAGCATTTT. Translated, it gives CAWSIQGNQPQHF.

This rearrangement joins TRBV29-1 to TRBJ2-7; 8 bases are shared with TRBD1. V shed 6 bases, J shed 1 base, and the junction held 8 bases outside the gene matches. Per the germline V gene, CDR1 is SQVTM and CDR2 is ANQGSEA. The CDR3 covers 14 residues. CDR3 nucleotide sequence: TGCAGCGTCTTGGACAGGGTGAGGTCCTACGAGCAGTACTTC. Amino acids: CSVLDRVRSYEQYF.

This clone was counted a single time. The CDR3 nucleotides read TGTGCCAGCAGTAAACAGGGAGGGGAGTACGAGCAGTACTTC. Translated: CASSKQGGEYEQYF. This chain uses TRBV28 with TRBJ2-7; possibly TRBD2 for D (7 bases). Per germline, CDR1 MDHEN and CDR2 SYDVKM. Trimming stripped 5 bases from V and 4 bases from J, with 15 bases between. The CDR3 runs 14 residues.

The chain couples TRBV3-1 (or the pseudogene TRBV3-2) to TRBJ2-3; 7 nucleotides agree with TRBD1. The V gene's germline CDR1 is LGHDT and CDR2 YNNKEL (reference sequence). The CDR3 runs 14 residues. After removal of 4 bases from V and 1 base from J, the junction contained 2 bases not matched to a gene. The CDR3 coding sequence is TGTGCCAGCAGCCTGGGGACAGGCACAGATACGCAGTATTTT. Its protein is CASSLGTGTDTQYF.

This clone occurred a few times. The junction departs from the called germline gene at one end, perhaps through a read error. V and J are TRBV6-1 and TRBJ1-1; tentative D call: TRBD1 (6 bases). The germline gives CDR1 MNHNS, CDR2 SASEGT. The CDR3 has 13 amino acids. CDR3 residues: CASSEQGNAEAFF. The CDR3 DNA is TGTGCCAGCAGTGAACAGGGGAACGCTGAAGCTTTCTTT.